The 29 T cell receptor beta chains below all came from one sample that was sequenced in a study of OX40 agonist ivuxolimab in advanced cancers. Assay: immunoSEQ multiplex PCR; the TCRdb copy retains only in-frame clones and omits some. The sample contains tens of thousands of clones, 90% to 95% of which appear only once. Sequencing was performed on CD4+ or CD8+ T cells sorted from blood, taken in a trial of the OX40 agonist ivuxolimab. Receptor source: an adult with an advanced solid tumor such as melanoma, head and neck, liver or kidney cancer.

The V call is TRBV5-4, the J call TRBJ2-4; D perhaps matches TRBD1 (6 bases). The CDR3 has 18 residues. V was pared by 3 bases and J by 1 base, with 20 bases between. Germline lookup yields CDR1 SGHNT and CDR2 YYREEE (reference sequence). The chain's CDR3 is CASSSLPGWGLAKNIQYF. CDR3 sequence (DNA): TGTGCCAGCAGCTCGCTCCCGGGGTGGGGGCTGGCCAAAAACATTCAGTACTTC.

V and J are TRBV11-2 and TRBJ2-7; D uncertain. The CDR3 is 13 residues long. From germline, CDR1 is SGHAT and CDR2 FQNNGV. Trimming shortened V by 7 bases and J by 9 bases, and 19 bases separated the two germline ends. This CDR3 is CASNRGRVDGQYF. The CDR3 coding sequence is TGTGCCAGCAACCGAGGTAGGGTCGATGGGCAGTACTTC.

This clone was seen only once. CDR3 residues: CASSPGEGAVSNQPQHF. The CDR3 DNA follows: TGTGCCAGCAGCCCGGGGGAAGGGGCTGTTAGCAATCAGCCCCAGCATTTT. The chain couples TRBV9 to TRBJ1-5; possible D gene TRBD1, 5 bases. The CDR3 is 17 amino acids. Germline V gives CDR1 SGDLS, CDR2 YYNGEE. V gave up 4 bases and J gave up 0 bases, with 17 bases separating them.

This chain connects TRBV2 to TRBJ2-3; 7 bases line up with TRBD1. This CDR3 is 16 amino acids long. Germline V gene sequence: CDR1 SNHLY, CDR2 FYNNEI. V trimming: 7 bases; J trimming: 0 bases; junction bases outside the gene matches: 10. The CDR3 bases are TGTGCCAGCACCAGGGACAGCCTATCTAGCACAGATACGCAGTATTTT. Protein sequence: CASTRDSLSSTDTQYF.

The CDR3 sequence is CASSYPATTDTQYF. The CDR3 coding sequence is TGTGCCAGCAGTTACCCGGCAACCACAGATACGCAGTATTTT. The V and J genes are TRBV6-6 and TRBJ2-3, with D uncertain. V lost 2 bases to trimming and J lost 2 bases, with 8 bases between them. The CDR3 contains 14 residues. CDR1 is MNHNY, CDR2 SVGAGI, per germline (reference sequence).

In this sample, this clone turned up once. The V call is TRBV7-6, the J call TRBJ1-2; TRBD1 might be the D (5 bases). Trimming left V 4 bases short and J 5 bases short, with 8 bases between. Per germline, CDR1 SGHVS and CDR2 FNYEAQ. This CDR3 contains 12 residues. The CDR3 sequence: CASSYAGYGYTF. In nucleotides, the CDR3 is TGTGCCAGCAGCTACGCAGGGTATGGCTACACCTTC.

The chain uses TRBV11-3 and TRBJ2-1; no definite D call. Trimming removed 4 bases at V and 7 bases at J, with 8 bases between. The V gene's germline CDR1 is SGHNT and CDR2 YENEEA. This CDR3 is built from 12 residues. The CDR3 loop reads CASSSSGNEQFF. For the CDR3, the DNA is TGTGCCAGCAGCTCCAGTGGGAATGAGCAGTTCTTC.

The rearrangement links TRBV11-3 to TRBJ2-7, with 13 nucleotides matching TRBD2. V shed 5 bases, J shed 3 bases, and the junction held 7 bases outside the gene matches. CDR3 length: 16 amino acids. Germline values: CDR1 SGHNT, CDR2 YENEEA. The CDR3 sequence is CASSRTSGSPYYEQYF. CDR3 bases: TGTGCCAGCAGCCGGACTAGCGGGAGTCCGTACTACGAGCAGTACTTC. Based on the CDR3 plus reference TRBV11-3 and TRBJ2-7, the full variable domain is EAGVVQSPRYKIIEKKQPVAFWCNPISGHNTLYWYLQNLGQGPELLIRYENEEAVDDSQLPKDRFSAERLKGVDSTLKIQPAELGDSAVYLCASSRTSGSPYYEQYFGPGTRLTVT.

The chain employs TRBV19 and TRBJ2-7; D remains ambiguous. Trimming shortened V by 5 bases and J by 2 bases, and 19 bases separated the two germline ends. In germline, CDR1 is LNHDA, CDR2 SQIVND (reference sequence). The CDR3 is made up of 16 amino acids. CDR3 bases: TGTGCCAGTAGTGGCCCAGCACGGGCCGCAACCTACGAGCAGTACTTC. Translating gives CASSGPARAATYEQYF.

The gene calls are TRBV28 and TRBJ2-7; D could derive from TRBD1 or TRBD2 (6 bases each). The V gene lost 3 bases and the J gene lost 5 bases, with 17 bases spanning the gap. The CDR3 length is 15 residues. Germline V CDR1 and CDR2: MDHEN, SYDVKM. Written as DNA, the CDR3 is TGTGCCAGCAGTTTCCCTTTAGGGGGGCTGAACGAGCAGTACTTC. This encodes CASSFPLGGLNEQYF.

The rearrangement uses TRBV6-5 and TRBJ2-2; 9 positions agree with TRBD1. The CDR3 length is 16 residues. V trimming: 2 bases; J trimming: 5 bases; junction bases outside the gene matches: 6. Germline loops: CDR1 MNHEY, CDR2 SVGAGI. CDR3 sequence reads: CASSYASGTGTGELFF. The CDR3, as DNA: TGTGCCAGCAGTTACGCCTCCGGGACAGGGACCGGGGAGCTGTTTTTT.

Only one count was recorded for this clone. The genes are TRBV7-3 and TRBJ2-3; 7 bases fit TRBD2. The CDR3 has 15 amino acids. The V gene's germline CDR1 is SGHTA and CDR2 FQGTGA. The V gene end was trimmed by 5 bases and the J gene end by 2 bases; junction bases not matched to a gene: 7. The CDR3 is CASSPWGGNTDTQYF. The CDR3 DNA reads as TGTGCCAGCAGCCCATGGGGAGGGAACACAGATACGCAGTATTTT.

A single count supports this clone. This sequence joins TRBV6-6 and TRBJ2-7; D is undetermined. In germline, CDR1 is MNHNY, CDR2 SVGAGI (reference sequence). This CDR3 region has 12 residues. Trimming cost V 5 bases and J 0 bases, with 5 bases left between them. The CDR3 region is CASSKSSYEQYF. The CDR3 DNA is TGTGCCAGCAGTAAGAGCTCCTACGAGCAGTACTTC.

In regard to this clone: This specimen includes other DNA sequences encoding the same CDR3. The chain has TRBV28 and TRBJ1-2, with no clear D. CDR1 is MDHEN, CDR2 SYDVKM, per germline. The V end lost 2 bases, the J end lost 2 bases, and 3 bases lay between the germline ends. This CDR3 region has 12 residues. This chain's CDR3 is CASSLGNYGYTF. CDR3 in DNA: TGTGCCAGCAGTTTAGGAAACTATGGCTACACCTTC.

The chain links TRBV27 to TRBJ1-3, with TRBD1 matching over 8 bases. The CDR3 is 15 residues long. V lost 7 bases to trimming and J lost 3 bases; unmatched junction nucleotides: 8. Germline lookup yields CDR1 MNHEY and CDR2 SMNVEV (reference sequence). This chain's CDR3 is CASTYQDRDGNTIYF. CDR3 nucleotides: TGTGCCAGCACCTACCAGGACAGGGATGGAAACACCATATATTTT.

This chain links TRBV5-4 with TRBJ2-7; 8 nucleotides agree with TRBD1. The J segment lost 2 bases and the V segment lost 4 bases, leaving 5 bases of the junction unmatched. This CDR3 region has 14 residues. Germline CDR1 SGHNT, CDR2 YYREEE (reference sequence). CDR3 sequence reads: CASSLQGATYEQYF. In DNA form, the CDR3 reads TGTGCCAGCAGCCTCCAGGGGGCAACCTACGAGCAGTACTTC.

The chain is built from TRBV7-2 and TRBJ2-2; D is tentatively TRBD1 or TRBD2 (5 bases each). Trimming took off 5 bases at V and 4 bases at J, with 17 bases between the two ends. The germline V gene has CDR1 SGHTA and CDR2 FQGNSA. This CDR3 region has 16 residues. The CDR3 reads CASSPLGDGGTGELFF. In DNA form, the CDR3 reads TGTGCCAGCAGCCCGCTAGGAGATGGGGGCACCGGGGAGCTGTTTTTT.

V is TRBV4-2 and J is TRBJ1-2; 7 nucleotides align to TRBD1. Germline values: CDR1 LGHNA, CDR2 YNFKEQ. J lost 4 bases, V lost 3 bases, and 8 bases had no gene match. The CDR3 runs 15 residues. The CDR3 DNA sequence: TGTGCCAGCAGCCATCCGGGACAGCCTCCCTATGGCTACACCTTC. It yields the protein CASSHPGQPPYGYTF.

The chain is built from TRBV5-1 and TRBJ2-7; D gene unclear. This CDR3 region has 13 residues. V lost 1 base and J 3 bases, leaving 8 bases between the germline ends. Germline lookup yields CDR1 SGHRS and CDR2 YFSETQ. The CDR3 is CASSLRSDYEQYF. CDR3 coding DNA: TGCGCCAGCAGCTTGCGGTCCGACTACGAGCAGTACTTC.

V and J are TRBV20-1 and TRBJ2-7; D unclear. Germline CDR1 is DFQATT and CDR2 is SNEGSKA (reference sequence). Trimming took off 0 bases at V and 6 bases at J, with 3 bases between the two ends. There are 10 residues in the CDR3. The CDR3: CSARDREQYF. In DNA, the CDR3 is TGCAGTGCTAGAGACCGCGAGCAGTACTTC.

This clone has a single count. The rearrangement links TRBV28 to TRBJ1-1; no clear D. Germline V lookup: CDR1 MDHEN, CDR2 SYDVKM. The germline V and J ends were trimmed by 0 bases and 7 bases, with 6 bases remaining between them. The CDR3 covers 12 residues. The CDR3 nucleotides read TGTGCCAGCAGTTTATGGGGTGTTGAAGCTTTCTTT. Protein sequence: CASSLWGVEAFF.

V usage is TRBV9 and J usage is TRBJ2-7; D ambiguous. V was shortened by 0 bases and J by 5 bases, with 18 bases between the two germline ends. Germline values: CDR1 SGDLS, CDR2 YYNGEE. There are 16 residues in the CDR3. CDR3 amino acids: CASSVGPDGRLHEQYF. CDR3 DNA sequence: TGTGCCAGCAGCGTAGGACCGGACGGCCGCCTGCACGAGCAGTACTTC.

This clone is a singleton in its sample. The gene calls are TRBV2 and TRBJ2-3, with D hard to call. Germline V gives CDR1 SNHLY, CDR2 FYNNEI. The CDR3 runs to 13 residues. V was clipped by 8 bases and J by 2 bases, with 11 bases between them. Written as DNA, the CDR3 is TGTGCCAGCCGCCCTGAGGCCACAGATACGCAGTATTTT. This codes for CASRPEATDTQYF. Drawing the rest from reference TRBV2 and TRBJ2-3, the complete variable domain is EPEVTQTPSHQVTQMGQEVILRCVPISNHLYFYWYRQILGQKVEFLVSFYNNEISEKSEIFDDQFSVERPDGSNFTLKIRSTKLEDSAMYFCASRPEATDTQYFGPGTRLTVL.

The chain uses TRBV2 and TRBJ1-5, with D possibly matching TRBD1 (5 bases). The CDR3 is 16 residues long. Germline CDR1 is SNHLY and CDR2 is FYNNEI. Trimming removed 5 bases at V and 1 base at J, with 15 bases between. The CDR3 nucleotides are TGTGCCAGCAGTCTTTCCAGGGAGGGCAGCAATCAGCCCCAGCATTTT. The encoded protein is CASSLSREGSNQPQHF.

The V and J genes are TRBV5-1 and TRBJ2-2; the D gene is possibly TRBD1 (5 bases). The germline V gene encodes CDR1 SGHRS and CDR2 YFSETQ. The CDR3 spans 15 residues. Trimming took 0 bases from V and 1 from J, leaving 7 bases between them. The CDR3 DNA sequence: TGCGCCAGCAGCTTGGGACAGTTGAACACCGGGGAGCTGTTTTTT. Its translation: CASSLGQLNTGELFF.

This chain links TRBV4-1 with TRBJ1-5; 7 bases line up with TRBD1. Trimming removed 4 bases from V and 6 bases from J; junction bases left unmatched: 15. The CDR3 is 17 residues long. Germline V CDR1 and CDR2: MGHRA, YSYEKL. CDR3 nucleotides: TGCGCCAGCAGCCCCTTGGTGGGGCAGGGGGGGACTCAGCCCCAGCATTTT. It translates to CASSPLVGQGGTQPQHF.

The CDR3 sequence: CASSLLGTGAIEQYF. CDR3 sequence (DNA): TGTGCCAGCAGCTTGTTAGGGACAGGGGCCATCGAGCAGTACTTC. This chain joins TRBV5-6 and TRBJ2-7, with TRBD1 identical over 10 bases. The ends lost 1 base at V and 6 bases at J; junction bases unmatched: 7. This CDR3 has 15 residues. Germline V gives CDR1 SGHDT, CDR2 YYEEEE.

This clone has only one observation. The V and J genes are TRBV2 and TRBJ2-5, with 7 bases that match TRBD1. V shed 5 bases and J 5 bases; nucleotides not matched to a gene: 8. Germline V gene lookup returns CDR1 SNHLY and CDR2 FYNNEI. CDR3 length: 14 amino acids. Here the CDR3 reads CASSSPGQLETQYF. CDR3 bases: TGTGCCAGCAGTAGTCCGGGACAGCTGGAGACCCAGTACTTC.

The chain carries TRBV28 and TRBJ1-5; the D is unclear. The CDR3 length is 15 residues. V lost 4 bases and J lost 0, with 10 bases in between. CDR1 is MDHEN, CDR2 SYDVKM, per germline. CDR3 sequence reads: CASSWVGPSNQPQHF. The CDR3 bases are TGTGCCAGCAGTTGGGTCGGACCTAGCAATCAGCCCCAGCATTTT.